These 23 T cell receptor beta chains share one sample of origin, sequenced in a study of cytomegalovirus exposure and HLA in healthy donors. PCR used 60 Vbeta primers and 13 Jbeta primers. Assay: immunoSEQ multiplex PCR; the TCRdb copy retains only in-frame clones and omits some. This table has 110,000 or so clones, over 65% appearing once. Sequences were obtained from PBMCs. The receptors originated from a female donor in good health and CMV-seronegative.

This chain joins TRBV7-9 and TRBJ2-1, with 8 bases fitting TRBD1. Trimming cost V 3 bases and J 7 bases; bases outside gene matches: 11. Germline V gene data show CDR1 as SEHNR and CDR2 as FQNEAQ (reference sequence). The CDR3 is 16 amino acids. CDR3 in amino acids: CASSFLSRGPENEQFF. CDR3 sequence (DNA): TGTGCCAGCAGCTTTCTATCCAGGGGGCCGGAGAATGAGCAGTTCTTC.

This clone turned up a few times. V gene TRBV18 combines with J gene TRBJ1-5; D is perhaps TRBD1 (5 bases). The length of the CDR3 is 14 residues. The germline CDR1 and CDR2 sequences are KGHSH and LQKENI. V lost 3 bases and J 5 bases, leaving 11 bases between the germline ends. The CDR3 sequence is CASSPLQGDQPQHF. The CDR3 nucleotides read TGTGCCAGCTCACCCTTGCAGGGTGATCAGCCCCAGCATTTT.

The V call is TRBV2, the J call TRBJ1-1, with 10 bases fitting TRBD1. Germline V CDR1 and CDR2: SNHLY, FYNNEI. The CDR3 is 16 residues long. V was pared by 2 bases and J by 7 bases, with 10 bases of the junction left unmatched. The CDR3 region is CASSEFGTGDDGEAFF. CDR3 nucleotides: TGTGCCAGCAGTGAATTTGGGACAGGGGATGATGGTGAAGCTTTCTTT.

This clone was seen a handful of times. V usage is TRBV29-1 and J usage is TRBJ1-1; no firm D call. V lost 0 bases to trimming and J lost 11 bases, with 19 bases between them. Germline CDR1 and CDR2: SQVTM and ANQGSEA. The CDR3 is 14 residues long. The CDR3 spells CSVEERALRSGAFF. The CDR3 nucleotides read TGCAGCGTTGAAGAGAGGGCCCTGCGATCGGGCGCTTTCTTT.

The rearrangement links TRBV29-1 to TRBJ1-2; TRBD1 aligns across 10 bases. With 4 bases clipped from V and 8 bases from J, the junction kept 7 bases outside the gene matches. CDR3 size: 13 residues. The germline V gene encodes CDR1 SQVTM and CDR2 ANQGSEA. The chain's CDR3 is CSVGTGGHTGYTF. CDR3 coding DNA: TGCAGCGTTGGGACAGGGGGACATACCGGCTACACCTTC.

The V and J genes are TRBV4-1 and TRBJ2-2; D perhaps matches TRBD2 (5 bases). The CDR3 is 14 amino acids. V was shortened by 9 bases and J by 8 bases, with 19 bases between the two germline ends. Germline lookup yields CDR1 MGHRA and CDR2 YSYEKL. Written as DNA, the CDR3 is TGCGCCAGTACCGGGATCTCAAACCCAGGGGAGCTGTTTTTT. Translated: CASTGISNPGELFF.

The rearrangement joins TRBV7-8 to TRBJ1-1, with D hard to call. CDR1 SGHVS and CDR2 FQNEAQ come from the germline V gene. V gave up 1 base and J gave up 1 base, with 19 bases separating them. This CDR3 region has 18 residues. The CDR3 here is CASSLVGGVLARNTEAFF. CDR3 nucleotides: TGTGCCAGCAGCTTAGTAGGCGGGGTTTTGGCCCGGAACACTGAAGCTTTCTTT.

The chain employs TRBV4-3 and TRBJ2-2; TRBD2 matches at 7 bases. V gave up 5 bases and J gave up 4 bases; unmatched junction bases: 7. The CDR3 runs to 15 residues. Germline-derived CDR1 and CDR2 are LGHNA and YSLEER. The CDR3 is CASSSGGIGTGELFF. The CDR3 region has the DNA TGCGCCAGCAGCTCCGGGGGGATCGGCACCGGGGAGCTGTTTTTT.

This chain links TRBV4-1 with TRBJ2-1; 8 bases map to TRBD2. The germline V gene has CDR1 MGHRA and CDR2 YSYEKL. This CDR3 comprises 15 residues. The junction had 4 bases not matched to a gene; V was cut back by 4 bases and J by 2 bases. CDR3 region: CASSRYSGAYNEQFF. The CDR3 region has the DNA TGCGCCAGCAGCCGATATAGCGGGGCCTACAATGAGCAGTTCTTC.

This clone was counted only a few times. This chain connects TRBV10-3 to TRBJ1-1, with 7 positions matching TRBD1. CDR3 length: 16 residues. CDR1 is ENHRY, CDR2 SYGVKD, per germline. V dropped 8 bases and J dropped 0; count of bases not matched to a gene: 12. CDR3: CAIWDRTGTMNTEAFF. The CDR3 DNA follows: TGTGCCATCTGGGACAGAACGGGGACAATGAACACTGAAGCTTTCTTT.

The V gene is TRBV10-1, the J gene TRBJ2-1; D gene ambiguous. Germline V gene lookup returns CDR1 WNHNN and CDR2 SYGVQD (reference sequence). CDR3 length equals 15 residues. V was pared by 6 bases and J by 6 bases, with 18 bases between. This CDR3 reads CASRPELAPLNEQFF. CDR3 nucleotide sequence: TGCGCCAGCAGGCCCGAACTTGCCCCCCTCAATGAGCAGTTCTTC.

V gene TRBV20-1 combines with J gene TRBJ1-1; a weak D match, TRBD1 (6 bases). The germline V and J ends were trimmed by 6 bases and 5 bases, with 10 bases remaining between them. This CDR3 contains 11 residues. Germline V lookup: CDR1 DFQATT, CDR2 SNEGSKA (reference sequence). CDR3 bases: TGCAGTGCACAGGGTAGGACTGAAGCTTTCTTT. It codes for CSAQGRTEAFF.

CDR3 residues: CASRRRGGLYNEQFF. Here the CDR3 DNA reads TGTGCCAGCAGGCGGCGGGGGGGCCTCTACAATGAGCAGTTCTTC. The chain uses TRBV6-5 and TRBJ2-1, with 9 bases lining up with TRBD2. Germline V CDR1 and CDR2: MNHEY, SVGAGI. The CDR3 sequence is 15 residues long. Germline trimming cut 6 bases from V and 3 bases from J; bases unmatched to any gene: 6.

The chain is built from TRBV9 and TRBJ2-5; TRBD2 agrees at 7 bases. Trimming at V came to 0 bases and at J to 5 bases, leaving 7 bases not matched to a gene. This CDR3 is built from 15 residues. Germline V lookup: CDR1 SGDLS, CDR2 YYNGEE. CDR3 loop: CASSVEDGGLETQYF. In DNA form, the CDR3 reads TGTGCCAGCAGCGTAGAGGACGGGGGGTTGGAGACCCAGTACTTC. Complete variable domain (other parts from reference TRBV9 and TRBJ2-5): DSGVTQTPKHLITATGQRVTLRCSPRSGDLSVYWYQQSLDQGLQFLIQYYNGEERAKGNILERFSAQQFPDLHSELNLSSLELGDSALYFCASSVEDGGLETQYFGPGTRLLVL.

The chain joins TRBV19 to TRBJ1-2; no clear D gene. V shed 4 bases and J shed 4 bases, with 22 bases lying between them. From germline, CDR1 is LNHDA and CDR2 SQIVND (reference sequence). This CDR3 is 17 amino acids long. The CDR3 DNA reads TGTGCCAGTAGTAGCATCCTCGGAGAGCTTAAGAGCTATGGCTACACCTTC. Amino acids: CASSSILGELKSYGYTF.

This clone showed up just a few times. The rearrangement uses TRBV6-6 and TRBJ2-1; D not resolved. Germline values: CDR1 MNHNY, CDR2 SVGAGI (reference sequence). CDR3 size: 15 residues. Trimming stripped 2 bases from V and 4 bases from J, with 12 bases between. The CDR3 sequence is CASSYGRSAYNEQFF. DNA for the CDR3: TGTGCCAGCAGTTACGGCAGGTCCGCTTACAATGAGCAGTTCTTC.

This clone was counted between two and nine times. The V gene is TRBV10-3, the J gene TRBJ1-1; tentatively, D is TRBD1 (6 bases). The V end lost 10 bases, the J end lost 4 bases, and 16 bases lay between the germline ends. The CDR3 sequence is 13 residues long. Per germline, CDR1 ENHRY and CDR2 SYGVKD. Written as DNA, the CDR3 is TGTGCCACCGGGACCGGGACAATCACTGAAGCTTTCTTT. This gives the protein CATGTGTITEAFF.

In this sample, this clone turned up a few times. CDR3 nucleotide sequence: TGCGCCAGCAGCCCTAGCACCCAAGAGACCCAGTACTTC. Protein sequence: CASSPSTQETQYF. This rearrangement joins TRBV4-3 to TRBJ2-5; possibly TRBD2 for D (5 bases). Looked up from germline, CDR1 is LGHNA and CDR2 is YSLEER. The CDR3 is made up of 13 amino acids. The germline V and J ends were trimmed by 4 bases and 1 base, with 7 bases remaining between them.

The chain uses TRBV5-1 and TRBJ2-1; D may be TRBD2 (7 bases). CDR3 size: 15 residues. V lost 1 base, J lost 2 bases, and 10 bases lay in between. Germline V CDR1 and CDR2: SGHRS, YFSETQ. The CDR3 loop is CASSLTGGAYNEQFF. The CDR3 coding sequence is TGCGCCAGCAGCTTGACGGGGGGCGCCTACAATGAGCAGTTCTTC.

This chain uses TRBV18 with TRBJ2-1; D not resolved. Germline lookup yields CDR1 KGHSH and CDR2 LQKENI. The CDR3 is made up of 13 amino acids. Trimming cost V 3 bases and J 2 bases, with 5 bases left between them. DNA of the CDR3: TGTGCCAGCTCACCTGGCCCCTACAATGAGCAGTTCTTC. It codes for CASSPGPYNEQFF.

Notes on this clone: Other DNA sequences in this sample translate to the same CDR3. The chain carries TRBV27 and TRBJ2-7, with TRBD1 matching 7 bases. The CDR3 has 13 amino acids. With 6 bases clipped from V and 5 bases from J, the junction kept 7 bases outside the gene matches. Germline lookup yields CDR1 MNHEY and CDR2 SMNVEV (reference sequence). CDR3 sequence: CASSPRQGDEQYF. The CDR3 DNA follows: TGTGCCAGCAGCCCAAGACAGGGTGACGAGCAGTACTTC.

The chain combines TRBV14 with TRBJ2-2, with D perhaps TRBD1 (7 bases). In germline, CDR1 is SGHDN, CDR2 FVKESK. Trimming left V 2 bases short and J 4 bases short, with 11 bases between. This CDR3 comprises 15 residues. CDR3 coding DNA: TGTGCCAGCAGCCAAAGGCAGGGGGGCACCGGGGAGCTGTTTTTT. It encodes CASSQRQGGTGELFF.

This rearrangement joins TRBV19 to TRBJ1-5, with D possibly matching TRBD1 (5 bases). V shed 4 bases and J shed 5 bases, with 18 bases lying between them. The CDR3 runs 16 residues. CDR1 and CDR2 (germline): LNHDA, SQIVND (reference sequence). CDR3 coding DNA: TGTGCCAGTAGTACCCTCGGGGGAGTCATGGATCAGCCCCAGCATTTT. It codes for CASSTLGGVMDQPQHF.